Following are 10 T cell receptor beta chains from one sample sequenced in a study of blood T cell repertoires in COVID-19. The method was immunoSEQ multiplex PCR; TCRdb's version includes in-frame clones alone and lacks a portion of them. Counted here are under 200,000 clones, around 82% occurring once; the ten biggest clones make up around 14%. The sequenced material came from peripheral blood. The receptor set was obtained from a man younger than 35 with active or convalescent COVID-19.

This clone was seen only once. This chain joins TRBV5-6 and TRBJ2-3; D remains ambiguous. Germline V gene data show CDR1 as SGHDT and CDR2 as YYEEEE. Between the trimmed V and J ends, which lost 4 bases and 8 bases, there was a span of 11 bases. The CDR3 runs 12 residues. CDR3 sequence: CASSRPSGTQYF. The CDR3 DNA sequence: TGTGCCAGCAGCCGACCTTCGGGTACGCAGTATTTT.

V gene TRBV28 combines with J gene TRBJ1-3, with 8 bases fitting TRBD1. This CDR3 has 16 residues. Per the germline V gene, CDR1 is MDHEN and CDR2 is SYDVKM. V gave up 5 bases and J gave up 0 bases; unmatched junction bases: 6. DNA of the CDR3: TGTGCCAGCAGTCACCGGGACAGGACCTCTGGAAACACCATATATTTT. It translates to CASSHRDRTSGNTIYF.

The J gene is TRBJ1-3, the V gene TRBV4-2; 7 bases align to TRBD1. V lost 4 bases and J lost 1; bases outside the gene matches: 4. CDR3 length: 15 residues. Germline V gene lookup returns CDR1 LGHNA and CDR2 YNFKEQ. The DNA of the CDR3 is TGTGCCAGCAGCCGAACAGGGGAATCTGGAAACACCATATATTTT. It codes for CASSRTGESGNTIYF.

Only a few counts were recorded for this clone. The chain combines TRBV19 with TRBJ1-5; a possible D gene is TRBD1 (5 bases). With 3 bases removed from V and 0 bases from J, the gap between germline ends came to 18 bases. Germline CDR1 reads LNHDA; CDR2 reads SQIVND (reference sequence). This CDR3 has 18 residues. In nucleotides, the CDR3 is TGTGCCAGTAGTATTCGGAAGGCAGGGCGGGGTAGCAATCAGCCCCAGCATTTT. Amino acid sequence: CASSIRKAGRGSNQPQHF.

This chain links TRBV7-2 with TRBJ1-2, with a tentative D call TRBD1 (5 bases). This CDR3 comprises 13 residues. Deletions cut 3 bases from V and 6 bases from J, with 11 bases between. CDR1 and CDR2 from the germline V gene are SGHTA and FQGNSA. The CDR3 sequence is CASSFGRVDGYTF. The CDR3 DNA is TGTGCCAGCAGCTTTGGCAGGGTGGATGGCTACACCTTC. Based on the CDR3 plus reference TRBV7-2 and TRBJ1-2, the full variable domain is GAGVSQSPSNKVTEKGKDVELRCDPISGHTALYWYRQSLGQGLEFLIYFQGNSAPDKSGLPSDRFSAERTGGSVSTLTIQRTQQEDSAVYLCASSFGRVDGYTFGSGTRLTVV.

CDR3 in amino acids: CATSPGQGFSEQFF. The CDR3 region has the DNA TGTGCCACCAGTCCGGGACAGGGCTTTAGTGAGCAGTTCTTC. The chain couples TRBV15 to TRBJ2-1, with TRBD1 identical over 9 bases. Germline CDR1 LNHNV, CDR2 YYDKDF (reference sequence). The V segment lost 6 bases and the J segment 9 bases; nucleotides outside the gene matches: 9. The CDR3 consists of 14 residues.

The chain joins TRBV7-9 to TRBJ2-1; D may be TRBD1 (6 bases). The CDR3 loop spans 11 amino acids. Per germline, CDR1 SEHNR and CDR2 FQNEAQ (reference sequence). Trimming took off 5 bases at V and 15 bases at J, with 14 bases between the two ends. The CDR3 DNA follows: TGTGCCAGCAGCCAAGCAGGGGTTCGGTTCTTC. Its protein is CASSQAGVRFF.

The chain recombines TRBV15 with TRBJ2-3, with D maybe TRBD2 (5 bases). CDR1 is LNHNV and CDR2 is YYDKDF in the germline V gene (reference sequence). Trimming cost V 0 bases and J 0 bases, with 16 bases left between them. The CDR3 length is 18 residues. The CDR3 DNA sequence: TGTGCCACCAGCAGAGATTGGTTGCGTAGCGTGAGCACAGATACGCAGTATTTT. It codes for CATSRDWLRSVSTDTQYF. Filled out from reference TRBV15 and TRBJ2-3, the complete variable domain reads DAMVIQNPRYQVTQFGKPVTLSCSQTLNHNVMYWYQQKSSQAPKLLFHYYDKDFNNEADTPDNFQSRRPNTSFCFLDIRSPGLGDTAMYLCATSRDWLRSVSTDTQYFGPGTRLTVL.

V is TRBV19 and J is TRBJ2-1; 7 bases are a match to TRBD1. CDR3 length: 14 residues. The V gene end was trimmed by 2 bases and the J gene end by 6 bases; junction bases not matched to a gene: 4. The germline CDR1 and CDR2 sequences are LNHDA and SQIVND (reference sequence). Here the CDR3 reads CASSIQGQFNEQFF. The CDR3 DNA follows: TGTGCCAGTAGTATACAGGGACAGTTCAATGAGCAGTTCTTC.

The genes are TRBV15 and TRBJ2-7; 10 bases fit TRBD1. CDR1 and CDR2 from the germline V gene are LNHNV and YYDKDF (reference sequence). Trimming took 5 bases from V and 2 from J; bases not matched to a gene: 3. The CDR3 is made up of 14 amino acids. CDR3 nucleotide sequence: TGTGCCACCAGCGAAGGACAGGGGGCCTACGAGCAGTACTTC. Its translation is CATSEGQGAYEQYF.